What follows describes a single T cell receptor (beta chain). TCRdb independently ran MiXCR on the 5' RACE reads; one entry per CDR3 protein. The data hold approximately 69,000 distinct CDR3 sequences, with approximately 10% observed a single time. The data were obtained in a study of early T cells in non-severe SARS-CoV-2 infection. The V end was cut by 2 bases, the J end by 2 bases, with 8 bases between. This CDR3 is 15 amino acids long. Germline V gene sequence: CDR1 SGDLS, CDR2 YYNGEE. The J gene is TRBJ2-6, the V gene TRBV9; D is undetermined. The receptor comes from an adult who was a healthcare worker with PCR-confirmed SARS-CoV-2 infection or an uninfected control (not recorded which). Here the sequenced sample was whole blood, taken at baseline. The DNA for the CDR3 is TGTGCCAGCAGCGTGGGTGCAGCTGGGGCCAACGTCCTGACTTTC. This codes for CASSVGAAGANVLTF. Variable domain in full (rest from reference TRBV9 and TRBJ2-6): DSGVTQTPKHLITATGQRVTLRCSPRSGDLSVYWYQQSLDQGLQFLIQYYNGEERAKGNILERFSAQQFPDLHSELNLSSLELGDSALYFCASSVGAAGANVLTFGAGSRLTVL.